Reported below is one T cell receptor (beta chain). Its antigen remains unknown. This CDR3 region has 13 residues. With 12 bases removed from V and 1 base from J, the gap between germline ends came to 11 bases. Germline CDR1 reads KGHDR; CDR2 reads SFDVKD. Graves' hyperthyroidism without ophthalmopathy progression within 18 months was termed stable. Diagnostic assessment was based on clinical symptoms, serum thyroxine and TRAb, thyroid ultrasound and orbital computed tomography. This entry is derived from a study of T cells in Graves' hyperthyroidism and ophthalmopathy. Across the whole study: Peripheral blood specimens were obtained at initial diagnosis, prior to any treatment.

Study-wide findings and caveats: Blood also contained most expanded thyroid clonotypes above 0.001.

TCR beta CDR3 regions were amplified from RNA. With the HTBI primer set, the TCR CDR3 went through a first round of RT-PCR. TCRdb re-called the multiplex PCR reads through MiXCR, storing one row per CDR3 protein. In the table there are over 550,000 distinct CDR3 sequences, approximately 15% of which are singletons. The chain employs TRBV24-1 and TRBJ2-2; possibly TRBD1 for D (7 bases). The sequenced sample consisted of blood. This TCR derives from a woman aged 18-30 years with Graves' hyperthyroidism. Here the CDR3 reads CAAGQLNTGELFF. Written as DNA, the CDR3 is TGTGCCGCGGGACAGTTGAACACCGGGGAGCTGTTTTTT.